These 3 T cell receptor beta chains share one sample of origin, sequenced in a study of identical twins. A single record per CDR3 protein comes from TCRdb applying MiXCR to the 5' RACE reads. The sample has roughly 540,000 distinct CDR3 sequences, under 25% seen once; the top ten hold 0.8% to 1%. A further study also used this sample, focusing on T cells expressing NK-cell markers.

The sample comprised CD4+ T cells sorted from blood. These receptor sequences come from a young woman in good health.

The V and J genes are TRBV29-1 and TRBJ2-7, with 8 bases aligning to TRBD1. The CDR3 is 12 amino acids. J lost 4 bases, V lost 7 bases, and 6 bases had no gene match. Germline lookup yields CDR1 SQVTM and CDR2 ANQGSEA. The CDR3 DNA is TGCAGCGCCCCGCAGGGGGCATACGAGCAGTACTTC. Its protein is CSAPQGAYEQYF.

This clonotype was counted between two and nine times. CDR3 in amino acids: CATSREPGVYEQYF. The CDR3, as DNA: TGTGCCACCAGCAGAGAGCCGGGAGTATACGAGCAGTACTTC. This chain links TRBV15 with TRBJ2-7, with D possibly matching TRBD2 (6 bases). V lost 0 bases, J lost 4 bases, and 10 bases lay in between. The CDR3 consists of 14 residues. Germline V gene lookup returns CDR1 LNHNV and CDR2 YYDKDF (reference sequence).

This clonotype was seen many times. The V gene is TRBV4-3, the J gene TRBJ1-1, with a tentative D call TRBD1 (6 bases). The CDR3 length is 13 residues. V was trimmed by 5 bases and J by 10 bases, leaving 17 bases between them. Germline CDR1 LGHNA, CDR2 YSLEER. CDR3 protein: CASSGGRGFGAFF. The CDR3, as DNA: TGCGCCAGCAGCGGGGGGCGCGGTTTCGGAGCTTTCTTT.